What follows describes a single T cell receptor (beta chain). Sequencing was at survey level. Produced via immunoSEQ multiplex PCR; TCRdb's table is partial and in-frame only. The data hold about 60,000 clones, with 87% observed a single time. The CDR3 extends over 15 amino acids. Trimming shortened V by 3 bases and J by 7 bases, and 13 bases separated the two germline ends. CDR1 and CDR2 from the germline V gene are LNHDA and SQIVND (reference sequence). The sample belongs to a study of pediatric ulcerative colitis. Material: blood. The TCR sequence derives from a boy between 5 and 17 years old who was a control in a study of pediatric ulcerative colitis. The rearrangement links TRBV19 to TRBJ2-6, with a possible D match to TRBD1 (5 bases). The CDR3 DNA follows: TGTGCCAGTAGTATGGGGCTGCCAATAGCCAACGTCCTGACTTTC. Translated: CASSMGLPIANVLTF.